Sequencing of this T cell receptor (beta chain) was carried out in a study of cytomegalovirus exposure and HLA in healthy donors. The wider study: Out of about 190 million T cells, an earlier analysis found 117 million unique TCR beta sequences in total. Study results and limitations: Later analysis showed TCR association rates varying by HLA locus, highest for DRB1 and lowest for HLA-C. CMV serostatus was the sole immune exposure data available.

The CDR3 runs to 14 residues. Germline CDR1 reads MDHEN; CDR2 reads SYDVKM. V gave up 3 bases and J gave up 6 bases; unmatched junction bases: 1. 60 Vbeta and 13 Jbeta primers were used in PCR. Libraries were prepared by immunoSEQ multiplex PCR; TCRdb keeps only in-frame clonotypes and omits some of them. Found here are about 88,000 clones; the top ten clones hold just over 5.5%. About this clone itself: Its antigen remains unidentified.

Donors were nominally healthy when sampled, though unrecorded immune exposures were likely. The TCR originated in a girl aged 10-17 years in good health and CMV-seropositive. Source material: PBMCs. This chain connects TRBV28 to TRBJ1-6; TRBD1 aligns across 8 bases. CDR3 protein: CASSLDRVNSPLHF. DNA for the CDR3: TGTGCCAGCAGTTTGGACAGGGTTAATTCACCCCTCCACTTT.